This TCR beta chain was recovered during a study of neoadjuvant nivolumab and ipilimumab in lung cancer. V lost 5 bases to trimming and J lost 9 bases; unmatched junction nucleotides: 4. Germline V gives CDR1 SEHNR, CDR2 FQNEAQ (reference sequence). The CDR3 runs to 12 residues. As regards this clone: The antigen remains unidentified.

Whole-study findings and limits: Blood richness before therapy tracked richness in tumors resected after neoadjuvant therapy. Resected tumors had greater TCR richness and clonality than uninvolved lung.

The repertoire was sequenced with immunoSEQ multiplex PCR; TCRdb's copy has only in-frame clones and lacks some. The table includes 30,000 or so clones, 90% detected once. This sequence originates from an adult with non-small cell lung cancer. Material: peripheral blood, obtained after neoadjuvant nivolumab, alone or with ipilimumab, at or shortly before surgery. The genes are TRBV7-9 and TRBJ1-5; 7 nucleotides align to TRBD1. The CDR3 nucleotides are TGTGCCAGCAGCGCTTCAGGGGGGCCCCAGCATTTT. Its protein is CASSASGGPQHF.